This TCR beta chain was identified during a study of T cell responses to AZD1222 COVID-19 vaccine. Study conclusions and caveats: Two doses of AZD1222 preceded a rise in Spike-specific TCR breadth and depth.

Profiled with immunoSEQ multiplex PCR; TCRdb holds only in-frame clones, not every one. The sample carries about 160,000 clones, under 95% recorded once. A note on this clone: Its antigen remains unknown.

The J segment lost 11 bases and the V segment lost 8 bases, leaving 11 bases of the junction unmatched. This CDR3 comprises 12 residues. Germline assignment: CDR1 MNHEY and CDR2 SVGAGI. The genes are TRBV6-5 and TRBJ2-5; 7 bases fit TRBD2. This receptor was obtained from an adult who received the AZD1222 COVID-19 vaccine. Sequences were derived from peripheral blood, sampled 28 days after the second AZD1222 dose. DNA of the CDR3: TGTGCCAGCGGCTCGCGAGCGGGACGACAGTACTTC. Amino acid sequence: CASGSRAGRQYF.